This TCR beta chain was found in a study of blood T cell repertoires in COVID-19. TCRdb's table, derived via immunoSEQ multiplex PCR, lists solely in-frame clones and lacks some. The repertoire holds nearly 400,000 clones, with just under 90% as singletons. The germline CDR1 and CDR2 sequences are MDHEN and SYDVKM. The junction had 5 bases not matched to a gene; V was cut back by 6 bases and J by 4 bases. The CDR3 is 14 amino acids. The clonotype was recovered from a woman in her twenties or thirties who had recovered from COVID-19. This chain uses TRBV28 with TRBJ1-5, with 8 nucleotides matching TRBD1. The source material was PBMCs or T cells enriched from blood (not recorded which). CDR3 region: CASRPGGRNQPQHF. The CDR3 DNA reads as TGTGCCAGCAGACCAGGGGGCCGAAATCAGCCCCAGCATTTT.